A single sample is the source of the 30 T cell receptor beta chains below, sequenced in a study of response to subunit inactivated influenza vaccine. Via MiXCR, TCRdb re-called the RT-PCR reads, giving one row per CDR3 protein. The table lists 450,000 to 700,000 distinct CDR3 sequences, less than 15% of them singletons. The sequencing used PBMCs from blood, collected 12 days after vaccination. These receptors came from a man aged 45 to 65 who received an inactivated influenza vaccine.

Comment on this clonotype: Just one base apart from a much larger clone, this may be a read error. The chain has TRBV4-2 and TRBJ2-1, with TRBD2 matching over 7 bases. Germline loops: CDR1 LGHNA, CDR2 YNFKEQ. The CDR3 sequence is 16 residues long. CDR3 sequence (DNA): TGTGCCAGCAGCCAAGAGTCTAGCGGAAATTACAGTGAGCAGTTCTTC. This gives the protein CASSQESSGNYSEQFF.

The V call is TRBV9, the J call TRBJ2-1; 7 nucleotides line up with TRBD2. V lost 0 bases to trimming and J lost 5 bases; unmatched junction nucleotides: 5. The germline V gene encodes CDR1 SGDLS and CDR2 YYNGEE. CDR3 length equals 15 residues. The CDR3 sequence is CASSVGLAENNEQFF. CDR3 coding DNA: TGTGCCAGCAGCGTAGGGCTAGCGGAAAACAATGAGCAGTTCTTC.

The chain employs TRBV24-1 and TRBJ2-3; 8 positions match TRBD1. V was clipped by 0 bases and J by 5 bases; unmatched bases: 6. This CDR3 spans 16 amino acids. Per the germline V gene, CDR1 is KGHDR and CDR2 is SFDVKD. The CDR3 spells CATSDLPQGAKDTQYF. As DNA, the CDR3 is TGTGCCACCAGTGATTTGCCTCAGGGGGCGAAAGATACGCAGTATTTT.

A few counts support this clonotype. The gene calls are TRBV7-2 and TRBJ2-3; 9 bases align to TRBD2. The J segment lost 5 bases and the V segment lost 2 bases, leaving 5 bases of the junction unmatched. Germline V CDR1 and CDR2: SGHTA, FQGNSA. The CDR3 length is 15 residues. The CDR3 protein is CASSLFALAGDTQYF. CDR3 DNA: TGTGCCAGCAGCTTATTTGCACTAGCGGGAGATACGCAGTATTTT.

The chain carries TRBV5-1 and TRBJ2-6; 9 positions match TRBD1. V trimming: 7 bases; J trimming: 0 bases; junction bases outside the gene matches: 8. Looked up from germline, CDR1 is SGHRS and CDR2 is YFSETQ. This CDR3 contains 17 residues. The CDR3 reads CASRRDRVNSGANVLTF. DNA of the CDR3: TGCGCCAGCCGCCGGGACAGGGTTAACTCTGGGGCCAACGTCCTGACTTTC.

This clonotype was picked up a small number of times. The V call is TRBV7-2, the J call TRBJ2-7; no clear D gene. Germline values: CDR1 SGHTA, CDR2 FQGNSA. CDR3 length: 13 residues. V dropped 5 bases and J dropped 3 bases, with 11 bases sitting between them. The CDR3 coding sequence is TGTGCCAGCAGCCCTCCGACAAACTACGAGCAGTACTTC. Translation: CASSPPTNYEQYF.

A few counts support this clonotype. This chain links TRBV19 with TRBJ2-1; D perhaps matches TRBD1 (5 bases). Trimming took 3 bases from V and 7 from J, leaving 13 bases between them. Germline V gives CDR1 LNHDA, CDR2 SQIVND (reference sequence). This CDR3 has 14 amino acids. The CDR3: CASSILQGFNEQFF. Here the CDR3 DNA reads TGTGCCAGTAGTATTCTCCAGGGATTTAATGAGCAGTTCTTC.

The rearrangement joins TRBV7-2 to TRBJ2-3; D is ambiguous. The germline V gene has CDR1 SGHTA and CDR2 FQGNSA. V was trimmed by 5 bases and J by 5 bases, leaving 11 bases between them. This CDR3 is 13 amino acids long. CDR3: CASSQAIQDTQYF. As DNA, the CDR3 is TGTGCCAGCAGCCAAGCAATCCAAGATACGCAGTATTTT.

The J gene is TRBJ1-2, the V gene TRBV7-8; D is perhaps TRBD1 (5 bases). This CDR3 region has 15 residues. Germline CDR1 is SGHVS and CDR2 is FQNEAQ. V lost 3 bases and J 7 bases, leaving 18 bases between the germline ends. CDR3 sequence: CASSFAVGQGSGYTF. CDR3 DNA: TGTGCCAGCAGCTTTGCGGTTGGTCAGGGCAGTGGCTACACCTTC.

The chain is built from TRBV5-1 and TRBJ1-2; 7 nucleotides align to TRBD1. Looked up from germline, CDR1 is SGHRS and CDR2 is YFSETQ. There are 15 residues in the CDR3. The V gene end was trimmed by 4 bases and the J gene end by 5 bases; junction bases not matched to a gene: 11. CDR3 DNA sequence: TGCGCCAGCAGCCCCCCCGGGACAGAGATTTATGGCTACACCTTC. It is translated as CASSPPGTEIYGYTF.

This clonotype was observed a few times. In DNA, the CDR3 is TGTGCCAGCAGCTTAGACGAACAGGGAACCGAGCAGTACTTC. This sequence encodes CASSLDEQGTEQYF. The chain carries TRBV5-4 and TRBJ2-7; D possibly corresponds to TRBD1 (6 bases). CDR1 is SGHNT and CDR2 is YYREEE in the germline V gene (reference sequence). The germline V and J ends were trimmed by 2 bases and 6 bases, with 15 bases remaining between them. This CDR3 contains 14 residues.

A few counts support this clonotype. This chain connects TRBV5-1 to TRBJ2-5, with 9 nucleotides matching TRBD1. The CDR3 totals 14 residues. Germline loops: CDR1 SGHRS, CDR2 YFSETQ. V was pared by 7 bases and J by 10 bases, with 14 bases of the junction left unmatched. The CDR3 nucleotides read TGCGCCAGCTTTTTTACCTCGGACAGGGGACTCCAGTACTTC. Translating gives CASFFTSDRGLQYF.

V and J are TRBV7-2 and TRBJ2-1; 12 nucleotides align to TRBD1. The CDR3 consists of 15 residues. Germline-derived CDR1 and CDR2 are SGHTA and FQGNSA. The V segment lost 4 bases and the J segment 14 bases; nucleotides outside the gene matches: 12. CDR3 nucleotides: TGTGCCAGCAGCTCCCAGGCCGGGACAGGGGGCGTAAAGTTCTTC. Its protein is CASSSQAGTGGVKFF.

V gene TRBV18 combines with J gene TRBJ2-3; D not resolved. The CDR3 spans 11 residues. Trimming stripped 8 bases from V and 4 bases from J, with 7 bases between. CDR1 is KGHSH and CDR2 is LQKENI in the germline V gene. The CDR3 bases are TGTGCCAGCAGCCCGTCAGATACGCAGTATTTT. Protein: CASSPSDTQYF.

This chain uses TRBV7-2 with TRBJ1-4; TRBD1 might be the D (6 bases). V was pared by 5 bases and J by 10 bases, with 11 bases between. This CDR3 has 12 residues. Germline assignment: CDR1 SGHTA and CDR2 FQGNSA. The CDR3 nucleotides are TGTGCCAGCAGCCCAGGGGAGGGAAAACTGTTTTTT. It is translated as CASSPGEGKLFF. The variable domain in full, completed from reference TRBV7-2 and TRBJ1-4, reads GAGVSQSPSNKVTEKGKDVELRCDPISGHTALYWYRQSLGQGLEFLIYFQGNSAPDKSGLPSDRFSAERTGGSVSTLTIQRTQQEDSAVYLCASSPGEGKLFFGSGTQLSVL.

Only a few counts were recorded for this clonotype. The V gene is TRBV5-1, the J gene TRBJ2-6; weak D call: TRBD2 (6 bases). Germline V lookup: CDR1 SGHRS, CDR2 YFSETQ. The CDR3 totals 15 residues. Trimming removed 4 bases from V and 4 bases from J, with 12 bases in between. The CDR3 sequence is CASSRREQGANVLTF. The CDR3, as DNA: TGCGCCAGCAGCCGGAGGGAACAGGGGGCCAACGTCCTGACTTTC.

This clonotype has only a few counts. The V call is TRBV5-1, the J call TRBJ2-7, with TRBD2 matching over 10 bases. Germline CDR1 is SGHRS and CDR2 is YFSETQ. V shed 2 bases and J 2 bases; nucleotides not matched to a gene: 10. The CDR3 extends over 17 amino acids. As DNA, the CDR3 is TGCGCCAGCAGCTTACCCCCCGGGACTAGCGACACCTACGAGCAGTACTTC. It codes for CASSLPPGTSDTYEQYF. The full variable domain, rest sourced from reference TRBV5-1 and TRBJ2-7, is KAGVTQTPRYLIKTRGQQVTLSCSPISGHRSVSWYQQTPGQGLQFLFEYFSETQRNKGNFPGRFSGRQFSNSRSEMNVSTLELGDSALYLCASSLPPGTSDTYEQYFGPGTRLTVT.

This chain links TRBV20-1 with TRBJ2-7; D is perhaps TRBD1 (6 bases). V shed 1 base and J shed 2 bases, with 12 bases lying between them. Germline CDR1 DFQATT, CDR2 SNEGSKA (reference sequence). This CDR3 region has 14 residues. The CDR3 DNA reads as TGCAGTGCTAGAGCCGGGACAAAGACCTACGAGCAGTACTTC. Its protein product is CSARAGTKTYEQYF.

This sequence joins TRBV20-1 and TRBJ2-7; D possibly uses TRBD1 or TRBD2 (5 bases each). Germline V CDR1 and CDR2: DFQATT, SNEGSKA (reference sequence). The V end lost 3 bases, the J end lost 3 bases, and 12 bases lay between the germline ends. This CDR3 comprises 13 residues. The CDR3 sequence is CSARRVGDYEQYF. The DNA for the CDR3 is TGCAGTGCTAGGAGGGTAGGGGACTACGAGCAGTACTTC.

In this sample, this clonotype turned up a few times. The rearrangement uses TRBV2 and TRBJ2-1; TRBD1 matches 8 bases. The CDR3 is 16 residues long. J gave up 3 bases and V 2 bases, and 6 bases lay outside the gene matches. Germline CDR1 SNHLY, CDR2 FYNNEI. CDR3 region: CASSEPWTGNYNEQFF. The CDR3 DNA reads as TGTGCCAGCAGTGAACCCTGGACAGGGAACTACAATGAGCAGTTCTTC.

V gene TRBV20-1 combines with J gene TRBJ2-7; 7 nucleotides align to TRBD1. The V gene end was trimmed by 4 bases and the J gene end by 3 bases; junction bases not matched to a gene: 6. Germline assignment: CDR1 DFQATT and CDR2 SNEGSKA (reference sequence). The CDR3 consists of 13 residues. CDR3: CSATGDSRYEQYF. The CDR3 DNA reads TGCAGTGCTACTGGGGACAGCCGCTACGAGCAGTACTTC.

This clonotype has a handful of counts. The chain carries TRBV6-6 and TRBJ2-7; no clear D gene. Deletions cut 0 bases from V and 4 bases from J, with 7 bases between. CDR1 and CDR2 (germline): MNHNY, SVGAGI (reference sequence). This CDR3 contains 13 residues. DNA of the CDR3: TGTGCCAGCAGTTACTCGTTCGGATACGAGCAGTACTTC. It specifies CASSYSFGYEQYF.

This chain connects TRBV10-3 to TRBJ1-2; no reliable D call. Trimming stripped 9 bases from V and 8 bases from J, with 13 bases between. Germline V gives CDR1 ENHRY, CDR2 SYGVKD. There are 11 residues in the CDR3. DNA of the CDR3: TGTGCCATGTCGACCGGCGGCGGCTACACCTTC. Translation gives CAMSTGGGYTF.

This clonotype came up many times. V usage is TRBV5-1 and J usage is TRBJ2-1; TRBD2 might be the D (6 bases). This CDR3 region has 15 residues. V shed 3 bases and J shed 4 bases, with 14 bases lying between them. Germline V gene lookup returns CDR1 SGHRS and CDR2 YFSETQ. The CDR3 protein is CASSSPGLGYNEQFF. The CDR3 DNA follows: TGCGCCAGCAGCTCTCCGGGACTGGGGTACAATGAGCAGTTCTTC.

The rearrangement joins TRBV24-1 to TRBJ2-1; D is ambiguous. This CDR3 has 15 residues. Per germline, CDR1 KGHDR and CDR2 SFDVKD. V was shortened by 4 bases and J by 0 bases, with 9 bases between the two germline ends. CDR3 region: CATSDLGSSYNEQFF. The CDR3 nucleotides read TGTGCCACCAGTGACCTTGGTAGCTCCTACAATGAGCAGTTCTTC.

The chain links TRBV29-1 to TRBJ2-3; 9 positions match TRBD1. The length of the CDR3 is 14 residues. Looked up from germline, CDR1 is SQVTM and CDR2 is ANQGSEA. Trimming at V came to 5 bases and at J to 5 bases, leaving 8 bases not matched to a gene. The CDR3 bases are TGCAGCGTTATGACAGGGGGTACGGGAGATACGCAGTATTTT. As protein: CSVMTGGTGDTQYF.

This clonotype appeared a few times. The rearrangement uses TRBV20-1 and TRBJ2-1, with 13 positions matching TRBD2. Unmatched junction bases numbered 19, after V lost 1 base and J lost 1 base. The germline CDR1 and CDR2 sequences are DFQATT and SNEGSKA (reference sequence). This CDR3 contains 22 residues. The DNA for the CDR3 is TGCAGTGCTAGAGTTTCTTTGGGTTCCGGGACTAGCGGGAAAGGATCCTACAATGAGCAGTTCTTC. This codes for CSARVSLGSGTSGKGSYNEQFF.

The chain joins TRBV28 to TRBJ2-1; TRBD2 matches at 9 bases. This CDR3 spans 16 amino acids. Unmatched junction bases numbered 6, after V lost 0 bases and J lost 6 bases. Germline loops: CDR1 MDHEN, CDR2 SYDVKM. Written as DNA, the CDR3 is TGTGCCAGCAGTTTATGGTCGCGGGGGGGCCTCAATGAGCAGTTCTTC. Translation gives CASSLWSRGGLNEQFF.

The V call is TRBV20-1, the J call TRBJ2-1, with D perhaps TRBD1 or TRBD2 (5 bases each). The CDR3 is 15 amino acids. Germline V CDR1 and CDR2: DFQATT, SNEGSKA (reference sequence). The germline V and J ends were trimmed by 3 bases and 8 bases, with 20 bases remaining between them. The CDR3 bases are TGCAGTGCTAGTGCGGTTTGGGGGAGTAGAGATGAGCAGTTCTTC. Its protein product is CSASAVWGSRDEQFF.

The chain carries TRBV6-5 and TRBJ2-7, with unresolved D. Germline V gives CDR1 MNHEY, CDR2 SVGAGI. CDR3 size: 14 residues. V lost 2 bases, J lost 1 base, and 9 bases lay in between. CDR3: CASSYADASYEQYF. DNA of the CDR3: TGTGCCAGCAGTTACGCAGATGCTTCCTACGAGCAGTACTTC.